This T cell receptor beta chain was sequenced during a study of T cell changes during pregnancy in multiple sclerosis. Sequencing used immunoSEQ multiplex PCR; TCRdb keeps in-frame clones, though not all of them. The sample lists under 55,000 clones, more than 80% seen once, with about 0.37% in the top ten. Germline CDR1 GTSNPN, CDR2 SVGIG (reference sequence). This CDR3 contains 13 residues. V lost 6 bases to trimming and J lost 7 bases, with 16 bases between them. This receptor was identified in a female donor with multiple sclerosis, enrolled in a pregnancy study. The sample consisted of CD4+ T cells from peripheral blood mononuclear cells, taken before pregnancy. The V call is TRBV30, the J call TRBJ1-5; D is perhaps TRBD1 (6 bases). The CDR3 loop is CACRLKQGQPQHF. In DNA, the CDR3 is TGTGCCTGCCGCCTAAAGCAGGGGCAGCCCCAGCATTTT.